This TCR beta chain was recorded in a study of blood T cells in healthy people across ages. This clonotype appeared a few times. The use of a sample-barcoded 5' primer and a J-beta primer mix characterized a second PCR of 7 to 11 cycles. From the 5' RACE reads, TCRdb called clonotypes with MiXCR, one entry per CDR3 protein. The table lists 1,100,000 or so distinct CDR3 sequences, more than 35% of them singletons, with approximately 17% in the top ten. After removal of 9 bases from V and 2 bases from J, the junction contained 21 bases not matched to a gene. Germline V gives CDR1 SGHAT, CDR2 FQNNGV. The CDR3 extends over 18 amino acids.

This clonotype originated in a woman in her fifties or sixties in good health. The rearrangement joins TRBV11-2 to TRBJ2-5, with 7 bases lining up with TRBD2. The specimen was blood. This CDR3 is CASTEPGLAAVGQETQYF. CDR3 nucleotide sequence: TGTGCCAGTACGGAACCAGGGCTAGCGGCAGTTGGTCAAGAGACCCAGTACTTC.